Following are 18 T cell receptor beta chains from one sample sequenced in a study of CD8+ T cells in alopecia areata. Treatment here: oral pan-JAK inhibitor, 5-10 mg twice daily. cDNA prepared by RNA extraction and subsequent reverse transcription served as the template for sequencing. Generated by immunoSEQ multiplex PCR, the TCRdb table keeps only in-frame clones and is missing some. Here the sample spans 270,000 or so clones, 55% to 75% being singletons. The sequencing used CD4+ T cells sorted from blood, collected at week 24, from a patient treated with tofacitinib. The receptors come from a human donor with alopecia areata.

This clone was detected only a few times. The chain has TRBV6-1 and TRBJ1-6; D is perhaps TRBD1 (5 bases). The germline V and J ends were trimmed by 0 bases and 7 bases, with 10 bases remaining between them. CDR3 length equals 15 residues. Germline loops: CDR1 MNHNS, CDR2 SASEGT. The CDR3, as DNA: TGTGCCAGCAGTGAAGCGGGGGGATACAATTCACCCCTCCACTTT. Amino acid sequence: CASSEAGGYNSPLHF.

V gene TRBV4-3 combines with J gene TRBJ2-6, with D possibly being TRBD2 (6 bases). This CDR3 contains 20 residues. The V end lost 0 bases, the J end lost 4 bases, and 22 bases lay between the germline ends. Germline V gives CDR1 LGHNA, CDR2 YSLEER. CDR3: CASSQDTPHGRGGGANVLTF. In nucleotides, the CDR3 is TGCGCCAGCAGCCAAGATACTCCCCACGGGCGGGGAGGAGGGGCCAACGTCCTGACTTTC.

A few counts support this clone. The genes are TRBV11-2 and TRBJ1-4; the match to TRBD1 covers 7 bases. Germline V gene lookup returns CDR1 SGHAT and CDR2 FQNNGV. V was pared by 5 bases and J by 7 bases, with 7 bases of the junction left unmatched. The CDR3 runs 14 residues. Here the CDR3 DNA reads TGTGCCAGCAGCCGAGGGGGCGGCGGTGAAAAACTGTTTTTT. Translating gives CASSRGGGGEKLFF.

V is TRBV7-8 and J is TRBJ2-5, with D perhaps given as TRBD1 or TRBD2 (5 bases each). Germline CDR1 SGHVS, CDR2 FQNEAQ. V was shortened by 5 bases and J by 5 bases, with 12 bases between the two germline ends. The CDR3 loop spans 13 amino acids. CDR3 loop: CASSGAPGETQYF. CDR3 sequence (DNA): TGTGCCAGCAGCGGGGCTCCGGGGGAGACCCAGTACTTC.

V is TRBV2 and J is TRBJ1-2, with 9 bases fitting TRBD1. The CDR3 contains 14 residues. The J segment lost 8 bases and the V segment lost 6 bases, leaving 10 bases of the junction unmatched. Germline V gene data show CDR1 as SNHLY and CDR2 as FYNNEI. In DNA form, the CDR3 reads TGTGCCAGCAGAGCAGTAACAGGGACAGGGGGCTACACCTTC. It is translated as CASRAVTGTGGYTF. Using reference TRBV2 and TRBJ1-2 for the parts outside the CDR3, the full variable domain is EPEVTQTPSHQVTQMGQEVILRCVPISNHLYFYWYRQILGQKVEFLVSFYNNEISEKSEIFDDQFSVERPDGSNFTLKIRSTKLEDSAMYFCASRAVTGTGGYTFGSGTRLTVV.

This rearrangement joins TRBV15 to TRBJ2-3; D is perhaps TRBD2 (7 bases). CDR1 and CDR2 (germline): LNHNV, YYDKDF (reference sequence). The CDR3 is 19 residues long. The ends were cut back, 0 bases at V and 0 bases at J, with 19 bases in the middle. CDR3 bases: TGTGCCACCAGCAGAGATGTGGGAGGGGGGAACCCTAGCACAGATACGCAGTATTTT. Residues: CATSRDVGGGNPSTDTQYF.

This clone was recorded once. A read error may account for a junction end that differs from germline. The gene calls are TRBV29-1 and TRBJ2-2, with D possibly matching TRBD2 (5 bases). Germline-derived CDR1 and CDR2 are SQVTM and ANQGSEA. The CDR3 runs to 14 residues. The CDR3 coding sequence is TGCAGCGTTGAAGGGCCTAGGCCGGCCGGGAAGCTGTTTTTT. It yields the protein CSVEGPRPAGKLFF.

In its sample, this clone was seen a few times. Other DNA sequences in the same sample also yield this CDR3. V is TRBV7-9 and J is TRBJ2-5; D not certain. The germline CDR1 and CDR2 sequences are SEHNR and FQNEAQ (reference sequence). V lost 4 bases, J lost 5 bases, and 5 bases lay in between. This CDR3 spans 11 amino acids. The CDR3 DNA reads TGTGCCAGCAGCTCGCGGGAGACCCAGTACTTC. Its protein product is CASSSRETQYF.

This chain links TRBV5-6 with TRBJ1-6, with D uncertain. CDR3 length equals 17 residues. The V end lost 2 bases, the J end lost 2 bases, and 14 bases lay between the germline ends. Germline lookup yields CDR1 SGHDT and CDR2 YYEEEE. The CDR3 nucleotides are TGTGCCAGCAGCTTCCGGGCCCCCGCCGCCTATAATTCACCCCTCCACTTT. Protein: CASSFRAPAAYNSPLHF.

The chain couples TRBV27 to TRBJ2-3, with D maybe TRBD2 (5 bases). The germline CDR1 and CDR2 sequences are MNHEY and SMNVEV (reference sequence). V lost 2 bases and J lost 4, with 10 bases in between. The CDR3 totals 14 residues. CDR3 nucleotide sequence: TGTGCCAGCAGTTTAGAACTCGGGGCAGATACGCAGTATTTT. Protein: CASSLELGADTQYF.

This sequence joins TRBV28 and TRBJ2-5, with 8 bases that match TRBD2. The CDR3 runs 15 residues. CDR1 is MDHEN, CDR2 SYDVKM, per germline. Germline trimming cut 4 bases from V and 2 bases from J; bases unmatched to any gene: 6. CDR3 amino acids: CASSSPGGRQETQYF. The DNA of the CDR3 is TGTGCCAGCAGTTCCCCGGGGGGGCGACAAGAGACCCAGTACTTC.

The CDR3 loop is CASSSRGGNTEAFF. DNA for the CDR3: TGTGCCAGCAGCTCGAGAGGGGGTAACACTGAAGCTTTCTTT. The chain recombines TRBV9 with TRBJ1-1; D possibly corresponds to TRBD1 (6 bases). V lost 4 bases and J 2 bases, leaving 12 bases between the germline ends. CDR3 length: 14 amino acids. CDR1 SGDLS and CDR2 YYNGEE come from the germline V gene.

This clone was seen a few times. The CDR3 region has the DNA TGTGCCAGCAGCCAAGATGGGGTCGGCGAGCAGTACTTC. This sequence encodes CASSQDGVGEQYF. The rearrangement links TRBV4-2 to TRBJ2-7, with D unresolved. Looked up from germline, CDR1 is LGHNA and CDR2 is YNFKEQ. The V and J ends lost 0 bases and 6 bases respectively, with 9 bases between them. CDR3 length equals 13 residues.

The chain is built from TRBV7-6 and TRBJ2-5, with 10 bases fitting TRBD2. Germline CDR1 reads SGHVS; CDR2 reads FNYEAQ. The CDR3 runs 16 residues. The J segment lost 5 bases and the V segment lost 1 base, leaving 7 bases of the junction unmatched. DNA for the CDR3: TGTGCCAGCAGCTTAGAGGCTAGCGGGGGATGGGAGACCCAGTACTTC. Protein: CASSLEASGGWETQYF.

The CDR3 bases are TGTGCCTGGACCGGCTCCGGCTCCTACAATGAGCAGTTCTTC. Translating gives CAWTGSGSYNEQFF. The chain carries TRBV30 and TRBJ2-1; D call uncertain. This CDR3 is built from 14 residues. From germline, CDR1 is GTSNPN and CDR2 SVGIG (reference sequence). Trimming pared 4 bases from V and 0 bases from J, leaving 10 bases between.

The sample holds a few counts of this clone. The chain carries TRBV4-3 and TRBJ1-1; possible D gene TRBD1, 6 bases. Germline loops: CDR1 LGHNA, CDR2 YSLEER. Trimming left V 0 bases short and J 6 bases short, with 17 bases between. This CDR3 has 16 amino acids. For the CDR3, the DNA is TGCGCCAGCAGCCAAGATCTGAACAGGGAGATGTCTGAAGCTTTCTTT. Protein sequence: CASSQDLNREMSEAFF.

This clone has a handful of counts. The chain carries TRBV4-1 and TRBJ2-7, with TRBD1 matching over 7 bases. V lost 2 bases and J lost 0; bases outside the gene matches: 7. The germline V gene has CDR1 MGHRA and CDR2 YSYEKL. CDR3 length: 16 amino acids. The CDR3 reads CASSQYGTASSYEQYF. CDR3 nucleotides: TGCGCCAGCAGCCAATACGGGACAGCGAGCTCCTACGAGCAGTACTTC.

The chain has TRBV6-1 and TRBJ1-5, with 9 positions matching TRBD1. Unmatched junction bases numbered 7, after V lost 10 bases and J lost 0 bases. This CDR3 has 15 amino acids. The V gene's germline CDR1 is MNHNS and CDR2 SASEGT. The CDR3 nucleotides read TGTGCCATTGTCCGGACAGGGGTTAGCAATCAGCCCCAGCATTTT. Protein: CAIVRTGVSNQPQHF.